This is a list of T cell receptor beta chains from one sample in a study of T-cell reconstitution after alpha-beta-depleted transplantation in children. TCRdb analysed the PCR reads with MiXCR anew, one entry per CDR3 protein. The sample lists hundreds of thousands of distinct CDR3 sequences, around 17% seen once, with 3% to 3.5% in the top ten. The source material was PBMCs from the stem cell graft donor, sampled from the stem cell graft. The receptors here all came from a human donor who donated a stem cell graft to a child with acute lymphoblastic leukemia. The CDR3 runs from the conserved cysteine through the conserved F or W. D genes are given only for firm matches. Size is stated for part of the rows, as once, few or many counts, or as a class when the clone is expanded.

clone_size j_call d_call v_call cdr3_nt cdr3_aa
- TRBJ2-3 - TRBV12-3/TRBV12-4 TGTGCCAGCAGTTTTCCACGCACCACAGATACGCAGTATTTT CASSFPRTTDTQYF
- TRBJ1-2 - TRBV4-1 TGCGCCAGCAGCCAGACGCGGGGGGCAAACTATGGCTACACCTTC CASSQTRGANYGYTF
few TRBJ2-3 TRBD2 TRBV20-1 TGCAGTGCTAGAGCTGGGGCGTTTAGCGGGAGGGGCTATACGCAGTATTTT CSARAGAFSGRGYTQYF
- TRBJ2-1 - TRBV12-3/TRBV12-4 TGTGCCAGCAGGGGACCTGTAAATGAGCAGTTCTTC CASRGPVNEQFF
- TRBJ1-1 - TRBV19 TGTGCCAGTAGTCTGGGCGGCAGGGGGAACACTGAAGCTTTCTTT CASSLGGRGNTEAFF
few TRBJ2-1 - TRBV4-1 TGCGCCAGCAGCCACTACAGGGATCCGATCAATGAGCAGTTCTTC CASSHYRDPINEQFF
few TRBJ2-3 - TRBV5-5 TGTGCCAGCAGCTTGATGCCCGGGGATACGCAGTATTTT CASSLMPGDTQYF
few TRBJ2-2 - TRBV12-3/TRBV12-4 TGTGCCAGCAGTTCGTCCGGTTACACCGGGGAGCTGTTTTTT CASSSSGYTGELFF
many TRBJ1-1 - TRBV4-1 TGCGCCAGCAGCCAAGATGGGGCTAAGTTAAGGGATAGGTACACTGAAGCTTTCTTT CASSQDGAKLRDRYTEAFF
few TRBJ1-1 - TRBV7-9 TGTGCCAGCAGCTTAATGGGGGGGGGGAACACTGAAGCTTTCTTT CASSLMGGGNTEAFF
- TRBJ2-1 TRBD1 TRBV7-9 TGTGCCAGCAGCCCGGACAGGGGGCTGGTGCATGAGCAGTTCTTC CASSPDRGLVHEQFF
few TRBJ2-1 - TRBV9 TGTGCCAGCAGCGTAGTCCCCGAAACCTCCTACAATGAGCAGTTCTTC CASSVVPETSYNEQFF
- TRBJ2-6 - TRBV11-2 TGTGCCAGCAGCCCCGGGACGGGTAGTTTCTCTGGGGCCAACGTCCTGACTTTC CASSPGTGSFSGANVLTF
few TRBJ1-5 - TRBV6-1 TGTGCCAGCAGTGAAAAGAGGGCGGGTCAGCCCCAGCATTTT CASSEKRAGQPQHF
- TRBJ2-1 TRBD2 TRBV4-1 TGCGCCAGCAGCCGTATTACGGGACTAGCGGGAGGTTCCCCAAGCTCCTACAATGAGCAGTTCTTC CASSRITGLAGGSPSSYNEQFF
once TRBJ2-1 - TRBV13 TGTGCCAGCGGGAACGGAGGAGGCAATGAGCAGTTCTTC CASGNGGGNEQFF
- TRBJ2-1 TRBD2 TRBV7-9 TGTGCCAGCAGCACAAGTCTAGCGGGAAGTGTCTACAATGAGCAGTTCTTC CASSTSLAGSVYNEQFF
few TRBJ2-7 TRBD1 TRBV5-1 TGCGCCAGCAGCCCGGGACAGGTCTCCTACGAGCAGTACTTC CASSPGQVSYEQYF
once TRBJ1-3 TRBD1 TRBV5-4 TGTGCCAGCAGCTCACCCGACAGGGTTGCTGGAAACACCATATATTTT CASSSPDRVAGNTIYF
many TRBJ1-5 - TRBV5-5 TGTGCCAGCGGGCGGACTATCCGCAATCAGCCCCAGCATTTT CASGRTIRNQPQHF
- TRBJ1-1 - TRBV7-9 TGTGCCAGCAGCTCCCTCTACGAGGAGGGGACTGAAGCTTTCTTT CASSSLYEEGTEAFF
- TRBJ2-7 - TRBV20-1 TGCAGTGCCGAGGGGGCGGGAGGAAAGGAGCAGTACTTC CSAEGAGGKEQYF
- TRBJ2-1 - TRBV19 TGTGCCAGTAGTATGCTCGGGAGCTCCTACAATGAGCAGTTCTTC CASSMLGSSYNEQFF
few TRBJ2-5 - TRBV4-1 TGCGCCAGCAGCCAAGCTATAATATCATCAGGTTTGGCCCAGTACTTC CASSQAIISSGLAQYF
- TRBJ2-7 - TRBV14 TGTGCCAGCAGCCAAGGGACAGCGTTCTACGAGCAGTACTTC CASSQGTAFYEQYF
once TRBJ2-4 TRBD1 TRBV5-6 TGTGCCAGCAGCTCTTTACAGGGGGCGGGATTGGCCAAAAACATTCAGTACTTC CASSSLQGAGLAKNIQYF
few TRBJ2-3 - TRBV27 TGTGCCAGCAATAACAGGGCAGATACGCAGTATTTT CASNNRADTQYF
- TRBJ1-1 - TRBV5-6 TGTGCCAGCAGCTCCCGATGGCCGAACACTGAAGCTTTCTTT CASSSRWPNTEAFF
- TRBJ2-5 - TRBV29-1 TGCAGCGTTGCTCACCAAGAGACCCAGTACTTC CSVAHQETQYF
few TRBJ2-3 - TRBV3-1 TGTGCCAGCGGCGTTCGGGTCGGCACAGATACGCAGTATTTT CASGVRVGTDTQYF
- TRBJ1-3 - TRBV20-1 TGCAGTGCTAGAGATAGCAGCTTCGGGGACACCATATATTTT CSARDSSFGDTIYF
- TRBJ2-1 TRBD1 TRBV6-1 TGTGCCAGCCCGAACCAGGGACAGGGGGCAGACGATGAGCAGTTCTTC CASPNQGQGADDEQFF
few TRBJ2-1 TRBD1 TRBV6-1 TGTGCCAGCAGAGATGGGACAGGGGGAAGCAATGAGCAGTTCTTC CASRDGTGGSNEQFF
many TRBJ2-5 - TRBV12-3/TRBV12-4 TGTGCCAGCAGTGCTCCGGGACTTCAATATTTGGGGGAGACCCAGTACTTC CASSAPGLQYLGETQYF
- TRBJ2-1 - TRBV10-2 TGCGCCAGTCAGCCCATCCATACAGAAATGGGGAACAATGAGCAGTTCTTC CASQPIHTEMGNNEQFF
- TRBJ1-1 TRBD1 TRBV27 TGTGCCAGCAGTTCTTGGACAGGGATGAACACTGAAGCTTTCTTT CASSSWTGMNTEAFF
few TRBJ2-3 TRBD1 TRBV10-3 TGTGCCATCAGCCCCTCGCCCTTCCAACGACAGGGCAGCACAGATACGCAGTATTTT CAISPSPFQRQGSTDTQYF
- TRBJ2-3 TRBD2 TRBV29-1 TGCAGCCTTCTCCCTAGCGGGAGAGCAGATACGCAGTATTTT CSLLPSGRADTQYF
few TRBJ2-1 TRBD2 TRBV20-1 TGCAGTGCTAGTGATAGCGGGAGCTCCTACAATGAGCAGTTCTTC CSASDSGSSYNEQFF
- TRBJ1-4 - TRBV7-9 TGTGCCAGCAGCTTAGGTTACGATGAAAAACTGTTTTTT CASSLGYDEKLFF
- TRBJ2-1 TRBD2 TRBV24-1 TGTGCCACCAGTGACCCAGGAGGCGGGGGGAATGAGCAGTTCTTC CATSDPGGGGNEQFF
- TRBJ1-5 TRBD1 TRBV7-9 TGTGCCAGCAGTTTAGAGACAGGGGGCGTTGCCCAGCCCCAGCATTTT CASSLETGGVAQPQHF
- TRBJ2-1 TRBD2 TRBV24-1 TGTGCCACCAGTCGACTAGCGGGTACCTCCTACAATGAGCAGTTCTTC CATSRLAGTSYNEQFF
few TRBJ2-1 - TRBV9 TGTGCCAGCAGCGAACCCGGCCCCAAGTTCTTC CASSEPGPKFF
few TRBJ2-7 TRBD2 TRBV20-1 TGCAGTGCTTCCCCCTCTAGCGGGGACAAATTATGGGAGCAGTACTTC CSASPSSGDKLWEQYF
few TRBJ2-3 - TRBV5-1 TGCGCCAGCAGCTTGAGGGAACGGGGCACAGATACGCAGTATTTT CASSLRERGTDTQYF
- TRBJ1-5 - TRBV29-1 TGCAGCGTTCAGGCCAGGGGTCAGCCCCAGCATTTT CSVQARGQPQHF
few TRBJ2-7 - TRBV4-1 TGCGCCAGCAGCCAGGGTAGGACCGAGCAGTACTTC CASSQGRTEQYF
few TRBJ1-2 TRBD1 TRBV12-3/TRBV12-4 TGTGCCAGCAGTTGGCCCGGACAGGGGGCTGGCTACACCTTC CASSWPGQGAGYTF
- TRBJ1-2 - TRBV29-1 TGCAGCGTCCTAGGGGCCAGCGGAGGCGGGTTGCCCTTC CSVLGASGGGLPF
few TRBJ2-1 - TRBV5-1 TGCGCCAGCAGCTCCCTCTTCACCTCGAATGAGCAGTTCTTC CASSSLFTSNEQFF
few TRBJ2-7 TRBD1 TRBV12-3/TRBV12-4 TGTGCCAGCAGCCTCGGACAGGGAGGCGGCGAGCAGTACTTC CASSLGQGGGEQYF
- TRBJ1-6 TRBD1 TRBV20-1 TGCAGTGCCCTGGACAGGGATGGATCACCCCTCCACTTT CSALDRDGSPLHF